A single sample gave rise to the 20 T cell receptor beta chains below, sequenced in a study of blood T cell repertoires in COVID-19. Profiling relied on immunoSEQ multiplex PCR, and the TCRdb table lists in-frame clones only, not all of them. The repertoire consists of a few hundred thousand clones, with about nine tenths occurring once and the leading ten covering about 11%. Sequencing was performed on peripheral blood. The receptors derive from a young woman with COVID-19, enrolled during active disease.

This chain joins TRBV28 and TRBJ2-7, with 7 bases lining up with TRBD1. The trim removed 7 bases at V and 0 bases at J, leaving 6 bases unmatched. There are 14 residues in the CDR3. From germline, CDR1 is MDHEN and CDR2 SYDVKM. The chain's CDR3 is CASKPRDSSYEQYF. The CDR3 bases are TGTGCCAGCAAACCTCGGGACAGCTCCTACGAGCAGTACTTC.

This clone appeared a single time. This rearrangement joins TRBV7-2 to TRBJ2-7, with 8 nucleotides matching TRBD2. The V and J ends lost 3 bases and 4 bases, in that order; junction bases with no gene match: 14. This CDR3 has 17 residues. Per germline, CDR1 SGHTA and CDR2 FQGNSA. The CDR3 DNA follows: TGTGCCAGCAGCTTCGGGAACTTTGCGGGAGGTTGGTACGAGCAGTACTTC. It is translated as CASSFGNFAGGWYEQYF.

The rearrangement links TRBV29-1 to TRBJ2-3; 12 bases match TRBD2. Germline values: CDR1 SQVTM, CDR2 ANQGSEA. This CDR3 has 15 amino acids. With 4 bases clipped from V and 5 bases from J, the junction kept 7 bases outside the gene matches. The chain's CDR3 is CSVVGGLAGLDTQYF. For the CDR3, the DNA is TGCAGCGTTGTTGGGGGACTAGCGGGCTTAGATACGCAGTATTTT.

This clone showed up just once. J is TRBJ1-6 and V is TRBV5-1; tentatively, D is TRBD1 (6 bases). Per the germline V gene, CDR1 is SGHRS and CDR2 is YFSETQ. The V end was cut by 4 bases, the J end by 10 bases, with 18 bases between. CDR3 length: 15 residues. This CDR3 reads CASSPWGGSGSPLHF. In DNA, the CDR3 is TGCGCCAGCAGCCCATGGGGGGGCTCTGGGTCACCCCTCCACTTT.

The chain has TRBV28 and TRBJ2-7, with 8 bases identical to TRBD1. J lost 3 bases, V lost 3 bases, and 10 bases had no gene match. The germline V gene has CDR1 MDHEN and CDR2 SYDVKM. There are 16 residues in the CDR3. The CDR3 DNA reads as TGTGCCAGCAGTTTTTCTCCACCCGGGACAGGCTACGAGCAGTACTTC. Translating it yields CASSFSPPGTGYEQYF.

This clone was detected only a few times. The chain couples TRBV6-5 to TRBJ1-1, with D possibly matching TRBD1 (5 bases). This CDR3 region has 14 residues. V lost 2 bases to trimming and J lost 1 base, with 8 bases between them. Per germline, CDR1 MNHEY and CDR2 SVGAGI. The DNA for the CDR3 is TGTGCCAGCAGTTACGGGGCGCCGAACACTGAAGCTTTCTTT. This encodes CASSYGAPNTEAFF.

J is TRBJ2-5 and V is TRBV20-1, with D hard to call. Germline-derived CDR1 and CDR2 are DFQATT and SNEGSKA (reference sequence). The CDR3 has 10 residues. Trimming pared 5 bases from V and 5 bases from J, leaving 6 bases between. Here the CDR3 DNA reads TGCAGTGCTCTAGAGGAGACCCAGTACTTC. Translated, it gives CSALEETQYF.

The chain combines TRBV9 with TRBJ2-5; 7 bases agree with TRBD2. Trimming cost V 0 bases and J 5 bases; bases outside gene matches: 7. The CDR3 extends over 15 amino acids. Germline-derived CDR1 and CDR2 are SGDLS and YYNGEE. The CDR3 loop is CASSVAGGRAETQYF. The CDR3 nucleotides read TGTGCCAGCAGCGTAGCAGGTGGGAGGGCGGAGACCCAGTACTTC.

The chain recombines TRBV5-6 with TRBJ2-2, with D maybe TRBD1 (6 bases). The germline V gene encodes CDR1 SGHDT and CDR2 YYEEEE. The CDR3 covers 14 residues. Deletions cut 4 bases from V and 7 bases from J, with 14 bases between. The CDR3 region has the DNA TGTGCCAGCAGCCGGAACAGGGACATCGGGGAGCTGTTTTTT. Translation: CASSRNRDIGELFF. The entire variable domain, with the rest obtained from reference TRBV5-6 and TRBJ2-2, is as follows: DAGVTQSPTHLIKTRGQQVTLRCSPKSGHDTVSWYQQALGQGPQFIFQYYEEEERQRGNFPDRFSGHQFPNYSSELNVNALLLGDSALYLCASSRNRDIGELFFGEGSRLTVL.

This clone was counted a few times. Other DNA sequences from this sample encode an identical CDR3 as well. The chain recombines TRBV4-3 with TRBJ2-1; tentatively, D is TRBD1 (6 bases). V was shortened by 0 bases and J by 4 bases, with 13 bases between the two germline ends. This CDR3 region has 16 residues. The germline CDR1 and CDR2 sequences are LGHNA and YSLEER. The CDR3 here is CASSQDRQGPYNEQFF. CDR3 DNA: TGCGCCAGCAGCCAAGATCGCCAGGGGCCGTACAATGAGCAGTTCTTC.

V is TRBV21-1 and J is TRBJ2-7; TRBD1, the D gene given by the table, was not confirmed from the DNA. TRBV21-1 is listed as a pseudogene. The CDR3 totals 14 residues. In DNA, the CDR3 is TGTGCCAGCGTTTACCCGGGACAGTCCTACGAGCAGTACTTC. This translates into CASVYPGQSYEQYF.

The chain combines TRBV7-9 with TRBJ2-3, with TRBD2 identical over 11 bases. Per the germline V gene, CDR1 is SEHNR and CDR2 is FQNEAQ (reference sequence). The J segment lost 2 bases and the V segment lost 1 base, leaving 2 bases of the junction unmatched. CDR3 length: 16 residues. The CDR3 protein is CASSLDSGRVTDTQYF. The CDR3 nucleotides are TGTGCCAGCAGCTTAGATAGCGGGAGGGTCACAGATACGCAGTATTTT.

The chain employs TRBV6-6 and TRBJ2-7; maybe TRBD1 (6 bases). This CDR3 comprises 11 residues. The V gene's germline CDR1 is MNHNY and CDR2 SVGAGI (reference sequence). V gave up 4 bases and J gave up 10 bases, with 11 bases separating them. The CDR3 region has the DNA TGTGCCAGCAGTTCCTTGACAGGACAGTACTTC. It codes for CASSSLTGQYF.

The gene calls are TRBV12-3 or TRBV12-4 and TRBJ1-1; 8 bases fit TRBD1. The CDR3 is 13 amino acids. J lost 7 bases, V lost 6 bases, and 7 bases had no gene match. This chain's CDR3 is CASRGQGPVEAFF. DNA of the CDR3: TGTGCCAGCAGAGGACAGGGCCCCGTTGAAGCTTTCTTT.

The chain recombines TRBV5-1 with TRBJ1-1; TRBD1 is a possible D gene (6 bases). Germline values: CDR1 SGHRS, CDR2 YFSETQ. The CDR3 contains 14 residues. V was shortened by 4 bases and J by 1 base, with 11 bases between the two germline ends. CDR3 DNA: TGCGCCAGCAGCCCGGGGACAACGAACACTGAAGCTTTCTTT. This translates into CASSPGTTNTEAFF.

CDR3 in DNA: TGTGCCGTTTTGAAAGAGGTCAATCAGCCCCAGCATTTT. Its protein product is CAVLKEVNQPQHF. The V gene is TRBV2, the J gene TRBJ1-5; D not certain. The CDR3 runs to 13 residues. Looked up from germline, CDR1 is SNHLY and CDR2 is FYNNEI. Trimming stripped 11 bases from V and 3 bases from J, with 14 bases between.

The V and J genes are TRBV30 and TRBJ2-7; 7 bases fit TRBD2. This CDR3 has 13 amino acids. Unmatched junction bases numbered 9, after V lost 2 bases and J lost 8 bases. The germline V gene has CDR1 GTSNPN and CDR2 SVGIG (reference sequence). The CDR3 nucleotides read TGTGCCTGGAGTAGGGCGCAGAGCGGGAAGCAGTACTTC. Translation: CAWSRAQSGKQYF.

The CDR3 here is CASSQDLITSGRHEQFF. The CDR3, as DNA: TGTGCCAGCAGCCAAGATCTTATAACTAGCGGGAGGCATGAGCAGTTCTTC. V gene TRBV4-2 combines with J gene TRBJ2-1; TRBD2 aligns across 12 bases. This CDR3 has 17 amino acids. Losses at the gene ends were 0 bases for V and 8 bases for J; bases not matched to a gene: 8. Germline V gene lookup returns CDR1 LGHNA and CDR2 YNFKEQ.

The chain carries TRBV2 and TRBJ2-1; TRBD2 might be the D (5 bases). The CDR3 sequence is 15 residues long. CDR1 SNHLY and CDR2 FYNNEI come from the germline V gene. Deletions cut 2 bases from V and 8 bases from J, with 16 bases between. CDR3 region: CASSEFGRWGDEQFF. The CDR3 DNA is TGTGCCAGCAGTGAATTCGGTCGCTGGGGAGATGAGCAGTTCTTC.

This clone has only a few counts. V and J are TRBV6-6 and TRBJ1-1; no reliable D call. Trimming cost V 6 bases and J 8 bases, with 7 bases left between them. Germline V lookup: CDR1 MNHNY, CDR2 SVGAGI (reference sequence). The CDR3 contains 10 residues. The CDR3 nucleotides are TGTGCCAGCAGGTACAGCGAAGCTTTCTTT. Protein product: CASRYSEAFF.